Given below is one TCR beta chain in context. Assay used: immunoSEQ multiplex PCR; TCRdb lists only in-frame clones, some missing. The repertoire consists of 100,000 to 130,000 clones, with roughly 88% occurring once and the leading ten covering 5.5% to 8%. The record originates from a study of blood T cell repertoires in COVID-19. Study information: The samples span acute and convalescent COVID-19 from the United States, Italy and Spain. PBMCs, B-cell-depleted T cells, or T cells provided the cDNA or gDNA that made up the material.

Germline V lookup: CDR1 SGHAT, CDR2 FQNNGV. CDR3 length: 17 residues. J lost 4 bases, V lost 1 base, and 6 bases had no gene match. The clonotype originates from a man aged 50 to 60 with active or convalescent COVID-19. V gene TRBV11-2 combines with J gene TRBJ2-1; 11 bases map to TRBD2. Sequences were obtained from peripheral blood. The chain's CDR3 is CASSLVGLAGGYNEQFF. Here the CDR3 DNA reads TGTGCCAGCAGCTTAGTAGGTCTAGCGGGGGGATACAATGAGCAGTTCTTC.